The entry that follows covers one T cell receptor beta chain sequence. Profiling relied on immunoSEQ multiplex PCR, and the TCRdb table lists in-frame clones only, not all of them. The data hold about 62,000 clones, with about 87% observed a single time. These data come from a study of blood T cell repertoires in COVID-19. After removal of 3 bases from V and 3 bases from J, the junction contained 13 bases not matched to a gene. This CDR3 spans 17 amino acids. Germline V gives CDR1 SGHRS, CDR2 YFSETQ. This sequence was found in a man between 65 and 85 years old with acute or convalescent COVID-19. The V gene is TRBV5-1, the J gene TRBJ2-5; 8 bases line up with TRBD2. The sequenced sample consisted of peripheral blood. The CDR3: CASSSGNIAGSEETQYF. In DNA form, the CDR3 reads TGCGCCAGCAGCTCGGGAAATATAGCGGGATCCGAAGAGACCCAGTACTTC.